This is a list of T cell receptor beta chains from one sample in a study of cytomegalovirus exposure and HLA in healthy donors. Clones were read by immunoSEQ multiplex PCR, and TCRdb kept only the in-frame ones, dropping some. The sample lists some 150,000 clones, nearly 80% seen once, with 5.1% in the top ten. The specimen sequenced was PBMCs. The receptors were sampled from a male donor in good health and CMV-seronegative. Each CDR3 is given with its conserved first and last residue. A D gene is named only where the DNA matches it firmly. Only some rows state a clone size, as once, few, many or a class for expanded clones.

>TRBD2|-|TRBV7-9|TRBJ2-1
TGTGCCAGCAGCTCCATTCTAGCGGGGGGAAATAATGAGCAGTTCTTC
CASSSILAGGNNEQFF
>-|-|TRBV15|TRBJ1-4
TGTGCCACCAGCAGAGGGGTGGGCACAGATATAGAAAAACTGTTTTTT
CATSRGVGTDIEKLFF
>-|-|TRBV5-1|TRBJ2-2
TGCGCCAGCAGCATAAGTCGAGCGAACACCGGGGAGCTGTTTTTT
CASSISRANTGELFF
>-|-|TRBV13|TRBJ1-4
TGTGCCAGCAGCTTGGCTTCAGGCCCTGAAAAACTGTTTTTT
CASSLASGPEKLFF
>TRBD1|-|TRBV10-2|TRBJ2-2
TGCGCCAGCGGGGGACAGGGATTGATTTCCGGGGAGCTGTTTTTT
CASGGQGLISGELFF
>-|-|TRBV7-2|TRBJ1-2
TGTGCCAGCAGCCTGATGACAGGATCCTATGGCTACACCTTC
CASSLMTGSYGYTF
>TRBD1|once|TRBV19|TRBJ1-1
TGTGCCAGTAGTATCTGGTTGAGGACAGGCGGGACTGAAGCTTTCTTT
CASSIWLRTGGTEAFF
>-|-|TRBV15|TRBJ2-2
TGTGCCACCAGCAGAGAGACACAGGGTGACGGAGAGCTGTTTTTT
CATSRETQGDGELFF
>-|-|TRBV7-2|TRBJ2-2
TGTGCCAGCAGCTTAGGGCCCCACACCGGGGAGCTGTTTTTT
CASSLGPHTGELFF
>TRBD1|-|TRBV7-2|TRBJ1-1
TGTGCCAGCAGCTTAGGCGGGACAGTAACACTGAAAGCTTTCTTT
CASSLGGTVTLKAFF
>TRBD1|-|TRBV5-4|TRBJ1-2
TGTGCCAGCAGCCAACCCCCTAGACAGGGAGCTAACTATGGCTACACCTTC
CASSQPPRQGANYGYTF
>-|-|TRBV5-6|TRBJ2-5
TGTGCCAGCAGCTTGGCGGGGGGCCCCCGGGCAGAGACCCAGTACTTC
CASSLAGGPRAETQYF
>TRBD1|-|TRBV6-6|TRBJ1-2
TGTGCCAGCAGCCTCACAGGGGGAGGCTACACCTTC
CASSLTGGGYTF
>-|-|TRBV11-1|TRBJ2-7
TGTGCCAGCAGCTTGGCAGGGGCTGCCACCGAGCAGTACTTC
CASSLAGAATEQYF
>-|-|TRBV28|TRBJ2-3
TGTGCCAGCATTCCGTCTAGGGGCTTCACAGATACGCAGTATTTT
CASIPSRGFTDTQYF
>-|-|TRBV19|TRBJ1-5
TGTGCCAGTAGTATCGACAATAGCAATCAGCCCCAGCATTTT
CASSIDNSNQPQHF
>TRBD1|-|TRBV27|TRBJ1-5
TGTGCCAGCAGACTGATTGGGACAGAGGCAAATCAGCCCCAGCATTTT
CASRLIGTEANQPQHF
>-|-|TRBV7-9|TRBJ1-2
TGTGCCAGCAGCTTATCTGTCCAGGGGTGGGGCTACACCTTC
CASSLSVQGWGYTF
>TRBD2|-|TRBV9|TRBJ2-1
TGTGCCAGCAGCCCTTATGTCGGGGGGGCGGGGAATGAGCAGTTCTTC
CASSPYVGGAGNEQFF
>-|-|TRBV29-1|TRBJ2-2
TGCAGCGGGACATCGGGAGACACCGGGGAGCTGTTTTTT
CSGTSGDTGELFF
>-|once|TRBV5-1|TRBJ1-3
TGCGCCAGCAGCTTGGGGCATGGAAACACCATATATTTT
CASSLGHGNTIYF
>-|once|TRBV7-2|TRBJ1-1
TGTGCCAGCAGCCGCCCGACAGAGTCCCCAAACACTGAAGCTTTCTTT
CASSRPTESPNTEAFF
>-|-|TRBV19|TRBJ1-2
TGTGCCAGTAGTATTGTAACAGGCAGCAGGTATGGCTACACCTTC
CASSIVTGSRYGYTF
>TRBD1|few|TRBV9|TRBJ1-1
TGTGCCAGCAGCGCATCGGGACAGATGAACACTGAAGCTTTCTTT
CASSASGQMNTEAFF
>-|-|TRBV25-1|TRBJ2-7
TGTGCCAGCAGCGTAACAGGCTACGAATCCTACGAGCAGTACTTC
CASSVTGYESYEQYF
>-|-|TRBV7-9|TRBJ2-7
TGTGCCAGCAGCTTAGGGGCAGGGAACTCCTACGAGCAGTACTTC
CASSLGAGNSYEQYF
>TRBD1|-|TRBV5-4|TRBJ1-1
TGTGCCAGCAGCTTGGTACAGGGGGCCTCTGAAGCTTTCTTT
CASSLVQGASEAFF
>-|-|TRBV20-1|TRBJ2-7
TGCAGGGGCGTTTCCTCCTACGAGCAGTACTTC
CRGVSSYEQYF
>-|-|TRBV18|TRBJ1-1
TGTGCCAGCTCACCGTCAGTGGGGACTACCAACACTGAAGCTTTCTTT
CASSPSVGTTNTEAFF
>TRBD2|few|TRBV7-2|TRBJ2-7
TGTGCCAGCAGTCGAGGACGGACTAGCGGGCGAAGAATCTACGAGCAGTACTTC
CASSRGRTSGRRIYEQYF
>-|-|TRBV7-8|TRBJ2-5
TGTGCCAGCAGCTTATTAATCGGGACCCAGTACTTC
CASSLLIGTQYF
>-|-|TRBV9|TRBJ1-6
TGTGCCAGCAGCGTAGGCAGGGGAGATTCACCCCTCCACTTT
CASSVGRGDSPLHF
>TRBD1|-|TRBV10-3|TRBJ2-7
TGTGCCATCCGGGACAGGGGGATCCACGAGCAGTACTTC
CAIRDRGIHEQYF
>-|-|TRBV5-6|TRBJ2-7
TGTGCCAGCAGCCTTACTCAGGCGTACGAGCAGTACTTC
CASSLTQAYEQYF
>TRBD1|-|TRBV6-1|TRBJ2-3
TGTGCCAGCAGTGAATCCGGGACAGGGGCAGATACGCAGTATTTT
CASSESGTGADTQYF
>-|-|TRBV6-6|TRBJ1-1
TGTGCCAGCAGCCCGGAGGAGAAATATGAAGCTTTCTTT
CASSPEEKYEAFF
>TRBD2|-|TRBV5-6|TRBJ2-7
TGTGCCAGCAGCAGGCCGGGGGGGGCCCACGAGCAGTACTTC
CASSRPGGAHEQYF
>-|few|TRBV20-1|TRBJ1-1
TGCAGTGTTCCGGACAGAACTGAAGCTTTCTTT
CSVPDRTEAFF
>TRBD1|-|TRBV30|TRBJ2-1
TGTGCCTGGAGTGAGGGGACAGGGATCTACAATGAGCAGTTCTTC
CAWSEGTGIYNEQFF
>-|-|TRBV10-3|TRBJ1-6
TGTGCCATCAGTGAGTCGGGACCAGGGAGGTCCTATAATTCACCCCTCCACTTT
CAISESGPGRSYNSPLHF